This TCR beta chain was documented in a study of lymphopenia after photon versus proton radiotherapy. Overall study findings and caveats: Larger post-nadir TCR diversity loss correlated inversely with survival in deceased patients. Proton therapy kept repertoires fairly stable, unlike photons, which gained effector/memory cells.

V lost 3 bases to trimming and J lost 3 bases; unmatched junction nucleotides: 13. This CDR3 is 17 amino acids long. Germline CDR1 SGHVS, CDR2 FQNEAQ. Remarks on this clone: What it binds is not known.

Assay: immunoSEQ multiplex PCR; the TCRdb copy retains only in-frame clones and omits some. Of 65,000 to 90,000 clones in the sample, around 93% were seen once. This clonotype originated in a woman between 40 and 50 years old with cholangiocarcinoma. The chain joins TRBV7-8 to TRBJ1-1, with 7 bases aligning to TRBD1. Here the sequenced sample was peripheral blood, taken from a patient treated with photon-based radiotherapy. For the CDR3, the DNA is TGTGCCAGCAGCTTCCGCAGGGGGGTGGTAAGAGACACTGAAGCTTTCTTT. Protein: CASSFRRGVVRDTEAFF.